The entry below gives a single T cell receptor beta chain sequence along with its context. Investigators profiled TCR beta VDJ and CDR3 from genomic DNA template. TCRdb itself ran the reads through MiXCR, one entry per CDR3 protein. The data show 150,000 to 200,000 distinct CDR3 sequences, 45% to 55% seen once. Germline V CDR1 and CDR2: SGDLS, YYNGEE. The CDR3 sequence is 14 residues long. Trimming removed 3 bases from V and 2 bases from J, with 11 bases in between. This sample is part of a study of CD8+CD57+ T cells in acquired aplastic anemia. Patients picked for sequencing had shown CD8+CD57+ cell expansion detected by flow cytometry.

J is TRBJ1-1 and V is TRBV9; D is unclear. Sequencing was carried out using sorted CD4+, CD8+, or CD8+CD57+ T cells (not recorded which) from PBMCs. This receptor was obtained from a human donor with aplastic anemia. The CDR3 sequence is CASSAHVANTEAFF. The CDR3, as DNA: TGTGCCAGCAGCGCTCATGTTGCAAACACTGAAGCTTTCTTT.